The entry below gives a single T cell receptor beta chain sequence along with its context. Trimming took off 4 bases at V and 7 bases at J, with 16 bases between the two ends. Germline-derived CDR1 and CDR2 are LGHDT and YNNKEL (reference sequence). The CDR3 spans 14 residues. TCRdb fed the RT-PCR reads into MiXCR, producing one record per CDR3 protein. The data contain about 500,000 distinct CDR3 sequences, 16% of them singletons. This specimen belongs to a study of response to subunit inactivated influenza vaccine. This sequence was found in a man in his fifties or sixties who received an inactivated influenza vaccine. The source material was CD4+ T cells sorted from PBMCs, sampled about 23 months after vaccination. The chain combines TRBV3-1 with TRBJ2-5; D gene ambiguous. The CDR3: CASSLPGGVRTQYF. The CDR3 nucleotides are TGTGCCAGCAGCCTACCGGGTGGAGTAAGGACCCAGTACTTC.